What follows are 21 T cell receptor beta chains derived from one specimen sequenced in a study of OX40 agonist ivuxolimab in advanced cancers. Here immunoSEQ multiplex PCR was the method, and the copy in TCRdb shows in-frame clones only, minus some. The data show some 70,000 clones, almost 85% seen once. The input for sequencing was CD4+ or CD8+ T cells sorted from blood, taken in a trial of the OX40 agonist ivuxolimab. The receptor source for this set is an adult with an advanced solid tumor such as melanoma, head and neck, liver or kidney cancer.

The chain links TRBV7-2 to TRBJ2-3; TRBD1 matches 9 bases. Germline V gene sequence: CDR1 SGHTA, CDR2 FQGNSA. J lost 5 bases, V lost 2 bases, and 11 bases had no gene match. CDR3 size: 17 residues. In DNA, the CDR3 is TGTGCCAGCAGCTTAAATAAACGGACAGGGGTTGAAGATACGCAGTATTTT. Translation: CASSLNKRTGVEDTQYF.

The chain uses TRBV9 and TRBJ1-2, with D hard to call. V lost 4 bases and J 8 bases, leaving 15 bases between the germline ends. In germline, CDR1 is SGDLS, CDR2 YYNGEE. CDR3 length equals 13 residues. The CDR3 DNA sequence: TGTGCCAGCAGCCCGGACCGCTCCAAAGGCTACACCTTC. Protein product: CASSPDRSKGYTF.

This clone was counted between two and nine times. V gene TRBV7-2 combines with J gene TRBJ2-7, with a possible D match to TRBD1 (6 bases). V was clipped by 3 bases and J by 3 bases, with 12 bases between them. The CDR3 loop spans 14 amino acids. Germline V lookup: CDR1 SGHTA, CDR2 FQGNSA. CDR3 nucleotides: TGTGCCAGCAGCTTGGGGGCAGGGCTCTACGAGCAGTACTTC. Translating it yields CASSLGAGLYEQYF.

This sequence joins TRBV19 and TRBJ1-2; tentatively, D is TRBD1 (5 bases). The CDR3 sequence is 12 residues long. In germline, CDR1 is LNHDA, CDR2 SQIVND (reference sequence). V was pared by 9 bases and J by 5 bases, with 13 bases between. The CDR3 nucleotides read TGTGCCAGAGGGGCAGGCAAGTATGGCTACACCTTC. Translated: CARGAGKYGYTF.

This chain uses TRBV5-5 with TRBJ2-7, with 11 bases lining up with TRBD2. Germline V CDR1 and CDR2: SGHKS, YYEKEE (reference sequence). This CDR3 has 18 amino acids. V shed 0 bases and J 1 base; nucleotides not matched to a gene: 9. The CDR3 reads CASSLAPSGGPRSYEQYF. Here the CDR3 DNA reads TGTGCCAGCAGCTTGGCCCCTAGCGGGGGGCCCAGATCCTACGAGCAGTACTTC. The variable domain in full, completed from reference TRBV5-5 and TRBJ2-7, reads DAGVTQSPTHLIKTRGQQVTLRCSPISGHKSVSWYQQVLGQGPQFIFQYYEKEERGRGNFPDRFSARQFPNYSSELNVNALLLGDSALYLCASSLAPSGGPRSYEQYFGPGTRLTVT.

CDR3: CASGGRPNSPLHF. For the CDR3, the DNA is TGTGCCAGCGGGGGACGACCTAATTCACCCCTCCACTTT. The V call is TRBV5-6, the J call TRBJ1-6, with a possible D match to TRBD1 (5 bases). With 7 bases removed from V and 6 bases from J, the gap between germline ends came to 11 bases. The CDR3 runs to 13 residues. CDR1 and CDR2 from the germline V gene are SGHDT and YYEEEE.

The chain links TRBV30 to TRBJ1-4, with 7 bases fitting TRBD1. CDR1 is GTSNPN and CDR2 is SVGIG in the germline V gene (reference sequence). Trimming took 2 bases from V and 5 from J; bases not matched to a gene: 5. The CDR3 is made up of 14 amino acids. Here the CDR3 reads CAWSSPGQNEKLFF. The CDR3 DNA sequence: TGTGCCTGGAGTTCACCGGGACAGAATGAAAAACTGTTTTTT.

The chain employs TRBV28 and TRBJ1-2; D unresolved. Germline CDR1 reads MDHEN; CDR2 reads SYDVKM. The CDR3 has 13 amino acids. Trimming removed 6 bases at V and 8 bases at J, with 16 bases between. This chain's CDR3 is CASRLDGSRGYTF. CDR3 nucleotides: TGTGCCAGCAGATTGGACGGTTCGCGGGGCTACACCTTC.

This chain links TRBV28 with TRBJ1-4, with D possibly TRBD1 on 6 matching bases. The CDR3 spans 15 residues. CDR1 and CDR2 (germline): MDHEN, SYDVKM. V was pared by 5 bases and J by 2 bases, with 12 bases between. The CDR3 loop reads CASSARGGTNEKLFF. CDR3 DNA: TGTGCCAGCAGTGCCAGGGGAGGGACTAATGAAAAACTGTTTTTT.

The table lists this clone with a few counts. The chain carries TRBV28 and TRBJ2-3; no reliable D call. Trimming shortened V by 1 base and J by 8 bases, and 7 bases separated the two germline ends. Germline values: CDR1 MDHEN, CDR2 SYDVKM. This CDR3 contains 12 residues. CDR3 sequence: CASSLLAGTQYF. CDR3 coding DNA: TGTGCCAGCAGTTTATTGGCAGGTACGCAGTATTTT.

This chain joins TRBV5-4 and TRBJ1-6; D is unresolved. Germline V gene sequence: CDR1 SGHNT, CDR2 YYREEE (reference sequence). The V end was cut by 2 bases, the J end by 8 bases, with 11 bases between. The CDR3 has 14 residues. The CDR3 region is CASSLKKFHSPLHF. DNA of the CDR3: TGTGCCAGCAGCTTAAAAAAGTTTCATTCACCCCTCCACTTT.

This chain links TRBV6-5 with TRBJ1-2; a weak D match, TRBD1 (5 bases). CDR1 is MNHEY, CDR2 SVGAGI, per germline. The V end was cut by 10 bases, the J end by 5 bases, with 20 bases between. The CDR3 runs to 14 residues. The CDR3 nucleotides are TGTGCCACCCTGGGGCACCCGAGGTCGTATGGCTACACCTTC. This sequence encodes CATLGHPRSYGYTF.

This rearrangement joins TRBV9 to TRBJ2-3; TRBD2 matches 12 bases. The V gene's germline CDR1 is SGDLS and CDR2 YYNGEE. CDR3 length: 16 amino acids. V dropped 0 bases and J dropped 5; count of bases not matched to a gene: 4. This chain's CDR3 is CASSVASGGALDTQYF. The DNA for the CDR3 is TGTGCCAGCAGCGTAGCTAGCGGGGGGGCGTTAGATACGCAGTATTTT.

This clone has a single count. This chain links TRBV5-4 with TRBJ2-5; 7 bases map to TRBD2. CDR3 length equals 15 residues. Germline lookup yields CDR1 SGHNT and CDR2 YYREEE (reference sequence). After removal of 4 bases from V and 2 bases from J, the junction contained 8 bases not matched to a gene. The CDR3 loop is CASSIFSGSQETQYF. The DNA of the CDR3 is TGTGCCAGCAGCATTTTTAGCGGGTCTCAAGAGACCCAGTACTTC.

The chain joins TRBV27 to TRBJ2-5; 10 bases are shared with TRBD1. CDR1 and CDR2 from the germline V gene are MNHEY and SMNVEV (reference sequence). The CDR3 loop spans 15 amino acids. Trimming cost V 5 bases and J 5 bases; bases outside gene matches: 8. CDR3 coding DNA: TGTGCCAGCAGTAACCGGGACAGGGGAGGGGAGACCCAGTACTTC. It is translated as CASSNRDRGGETQYF.

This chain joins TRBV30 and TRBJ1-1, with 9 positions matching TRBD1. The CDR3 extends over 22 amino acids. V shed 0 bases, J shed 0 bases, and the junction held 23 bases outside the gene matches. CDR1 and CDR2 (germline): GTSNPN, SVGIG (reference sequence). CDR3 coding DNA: TGTGCCTGGAGTGTACTTTCAGCTTTATTGGGACAGGGCGGATATATGAACACTGAAGCTTTCTTT. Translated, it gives CAWSVLSALLGQGGYMNTEAFF.

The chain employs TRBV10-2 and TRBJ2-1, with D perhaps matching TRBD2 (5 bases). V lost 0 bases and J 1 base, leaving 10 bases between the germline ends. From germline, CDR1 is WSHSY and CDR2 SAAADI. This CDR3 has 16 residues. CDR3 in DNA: TGCGCCAGCAGTGAGTCGAGGAGCGGTTCCTACAATGAGCAGTTCTTC. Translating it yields CASSESRSGSYNEQFF.

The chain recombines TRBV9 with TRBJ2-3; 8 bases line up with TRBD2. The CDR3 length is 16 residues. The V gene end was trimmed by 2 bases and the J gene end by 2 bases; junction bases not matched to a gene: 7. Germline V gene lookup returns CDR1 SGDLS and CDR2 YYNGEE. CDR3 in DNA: TGTGCCAGCAGCGTCTCTTCCGGGAGGGCCACAGATACGCAGTATTTT. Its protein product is CASSVSSGRATDTQYF.

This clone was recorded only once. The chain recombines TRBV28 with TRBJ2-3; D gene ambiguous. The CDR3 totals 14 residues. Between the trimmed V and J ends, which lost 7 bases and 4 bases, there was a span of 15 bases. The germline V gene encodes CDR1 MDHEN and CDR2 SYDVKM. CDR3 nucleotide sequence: TGTGCCAGCAACCCTCTTGGTAGAGCAGATACGCAGTATTTT. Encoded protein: CASNPLGRADTQYF.

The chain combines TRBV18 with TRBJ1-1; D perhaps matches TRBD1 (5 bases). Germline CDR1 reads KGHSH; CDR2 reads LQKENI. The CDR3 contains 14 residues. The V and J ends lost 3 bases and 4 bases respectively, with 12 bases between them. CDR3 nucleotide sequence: TGTGCCAGCTCACCCCCTGCAGGGACCACTGAAGCTTTCTTT. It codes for CASSPPAGTTEAFF.

CDR3 nucleotides: TGTGCCAGCAGTCCTCTAGCGGGAGATAGTAGTGAGCAGTTCTTC. Its protein product is CASSPLAGDSSEQFF. The chain combines TRBV6-4 with TRBJ2-1; the match to TRBD2 covers 10 bases. The length of the CDR3 is 15 residues. The V gene end was trimmed by 5 bases and the J gene end by 9 bases; junction bases not matched to a gene: 10. Germline loops: CDR1 MRHNA, CDR2 SNTAGT.